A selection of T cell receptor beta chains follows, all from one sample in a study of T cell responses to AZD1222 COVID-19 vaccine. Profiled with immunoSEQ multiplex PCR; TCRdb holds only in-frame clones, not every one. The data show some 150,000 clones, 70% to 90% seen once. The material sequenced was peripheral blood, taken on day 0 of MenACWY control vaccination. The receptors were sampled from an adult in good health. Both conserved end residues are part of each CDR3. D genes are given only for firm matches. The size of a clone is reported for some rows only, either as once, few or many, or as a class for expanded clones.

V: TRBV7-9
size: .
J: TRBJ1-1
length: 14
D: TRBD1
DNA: TGTGCCAGCAGCCGACAGGGAAGGGAAACTGAAGCTTTCTTT
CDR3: CASSRQGRETEAFF

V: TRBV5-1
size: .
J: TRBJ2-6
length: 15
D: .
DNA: TGCGCCAGCAGCTTGGTTGGTTCTGGGGCCAACGTCCTGACTTTC
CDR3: CASSLVGSGANVLTF

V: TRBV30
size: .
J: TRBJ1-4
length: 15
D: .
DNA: TGTGCCTGGAGTGTACCGGCAGGGGCAGGTGAAAAACTGTTTTTT
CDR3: CAWSVPAGAGEKLFF

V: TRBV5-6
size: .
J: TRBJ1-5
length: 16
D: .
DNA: TGTGCCAGCAGCCCTAGGACCCTAGGGAGCAATCAGCCCCAGCATTTT
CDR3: CASSPRTLGSNQPQHF

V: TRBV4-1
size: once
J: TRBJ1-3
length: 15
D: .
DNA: TGCGCCAGCAGCCAAGATCCTGGGTCCGGAAACACCATATATTTT
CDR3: CASSQDPGSGNTIYF

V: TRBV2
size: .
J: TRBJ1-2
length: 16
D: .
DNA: TGTGCCAGCAGTCGGCCAGGTCTTAGTGCGGTTCGTGGCTACACCTTC
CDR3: CASSRPGLSAVRGYTF

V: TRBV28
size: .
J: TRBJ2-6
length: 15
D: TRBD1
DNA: TGTGCCAGCAGTTTGACAGGGAGTGGGGCCAACGTCCTGACTTTC
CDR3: CASSLTGSGANVLTF

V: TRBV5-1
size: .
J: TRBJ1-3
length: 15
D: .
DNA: TGCGCCGGCAGCACGGCGACAGACTCTGGAAACACCATATATTTT
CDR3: CAGSTATDSGNTIYF

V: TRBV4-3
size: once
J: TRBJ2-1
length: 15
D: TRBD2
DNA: TGCGCCAGCAGCCAAACTAGCGGTGGAGGGATTGAGCAGTTCTTC
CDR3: CASSQTSGGGIEQFF

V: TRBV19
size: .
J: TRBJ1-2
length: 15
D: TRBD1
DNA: TGTGCCAGTAGTACACAGGGGCGGGGAAGCTATGGCTACACCTTC
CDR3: CASSTQGRGSYGYTF

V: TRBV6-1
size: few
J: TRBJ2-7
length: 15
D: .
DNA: TGTGCCAGCAGTGTCGTGGCAGCTGTTTTCCCCGAGCAGTACTTC
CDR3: CASSVVAAVFPEQYF

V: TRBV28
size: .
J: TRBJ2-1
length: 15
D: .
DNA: TGTGCCAGCAGTTTTGCAGGGTCTTACCGGGGTGAGCAGTTCTTC
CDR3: CASSFAGSYRGEQFF

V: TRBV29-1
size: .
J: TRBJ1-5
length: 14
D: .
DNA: TGCAGCGTGCAACTAGGGGTGTCAAATCAGCCCCAGCATTTT
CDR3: CSVQLGVSNQPQHF

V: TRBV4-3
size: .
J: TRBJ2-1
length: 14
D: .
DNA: TGCGCCAGCAGCCCCAGACGGGGTTTTATTGGGCAGTTCTTC
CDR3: CASSPRRGFIGQFF

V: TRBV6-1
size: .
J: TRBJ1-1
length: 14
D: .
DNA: TGTGCCAGCAGTGAACCGGGGGGTAACACTGAAGCTTTCTTT
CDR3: CASSEPGGNTEAFF

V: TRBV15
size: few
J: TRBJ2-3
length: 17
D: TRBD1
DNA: TGTGCCACCAGCAGAGATTTACAGGGGGCAAGAACAGATACGCAGTATTTT
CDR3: CATSRDLQGARTDTQYF

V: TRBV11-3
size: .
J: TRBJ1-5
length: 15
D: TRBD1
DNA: TGTGCCAGCAGCCAAGGGACAGGGGCCAATCAGCCCCAGCATTTT
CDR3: CASSQGTGANQPQHF

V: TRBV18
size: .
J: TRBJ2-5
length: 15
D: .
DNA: TGTGCCAGCTCACCTCTTGCGACCCAAGAAGAGACCCAGTACTTC
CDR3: CASSPLATQEETQYF

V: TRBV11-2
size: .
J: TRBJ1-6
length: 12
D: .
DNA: TGTGCCAGCAGCTACGATCGCTCACCCCTCCACTTT
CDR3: CASSYDRSPLHF

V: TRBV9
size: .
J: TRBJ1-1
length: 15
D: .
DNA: TGTGCCAGCAGCGTAGACCAGGGGATGAACACTGAAGCTTTCTTT
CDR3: CASSVDQGMNTEAFF

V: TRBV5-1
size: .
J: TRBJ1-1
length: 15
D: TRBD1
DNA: TGCGCCAGCAACCGCTACCGACAGGGGAGAACTGAAGCTTTCTTT
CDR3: CASNRYRQGRTEAFF

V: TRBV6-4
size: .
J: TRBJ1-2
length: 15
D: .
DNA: TGTGCCAGCAGTGGACTTACCGGGGCTCGCGGGGGCTACACCTTC
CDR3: CASSGLTGARGGYTF

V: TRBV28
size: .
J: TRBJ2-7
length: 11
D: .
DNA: TGTGCCAGCAGAAACCGAGGGGAGCAGTACTTC
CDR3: CASRNRGEQYF

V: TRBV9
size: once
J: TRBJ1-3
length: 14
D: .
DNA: TGTGCCAGCAGCGCGTTAGGTCCTGGAAACACCATATATTTT
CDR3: CASSALGPGNTIYF

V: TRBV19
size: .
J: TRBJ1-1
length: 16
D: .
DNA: TGTGCCAGTAGTATTAGGGGCAGGGTGGTATACACTGAAGCTTTCTTT
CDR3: CASSIRGRVVYTEAFF

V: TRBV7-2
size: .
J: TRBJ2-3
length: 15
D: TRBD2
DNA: TGTGCCAGCAGCTTACGGCGGGAGAGGACAGATACGCAGTATTTT
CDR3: CASSLRRERTDTQYF

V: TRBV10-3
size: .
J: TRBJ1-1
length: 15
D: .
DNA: TGTGCCATCAGCGAGAATTTTCGGGAGGGACATGAAGCTTTCTTT
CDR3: CAISENFREGHEAFF

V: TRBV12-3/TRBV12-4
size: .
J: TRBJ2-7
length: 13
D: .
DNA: TGTGCCAGCAGGGGGGACTCGGCCTACGAGCAGTACTTC
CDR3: CASRGDSAYEQYF

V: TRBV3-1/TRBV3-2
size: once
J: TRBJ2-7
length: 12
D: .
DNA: TGTGCCAGCAGCCAAGGTCGGGGAGAGCAGTACTTC
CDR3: CASSQGRGEQYF

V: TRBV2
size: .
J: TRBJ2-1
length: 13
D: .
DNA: TGTGCCAGCAGTCTACAGGGCTACAATGAGCAGTTCTTC
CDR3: CASSLQGYNEQFF

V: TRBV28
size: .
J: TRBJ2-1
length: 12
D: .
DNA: TGTGCCAGCAGTTCCAAGGGTCGGTGGCAGTTCTTC
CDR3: CASSSKGRWQFF

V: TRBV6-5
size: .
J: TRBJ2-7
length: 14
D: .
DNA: TGTGCCAGCAGTTACTCGTGGGGCTCCTACGAGCAGTACTTC
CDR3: CASSYSWGSYEQYF

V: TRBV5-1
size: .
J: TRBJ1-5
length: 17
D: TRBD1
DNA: TGCGCCAGCAGCCAAGGACAGGGAGGAATTAGCAATCAGCCCCAGCATTTT
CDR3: CASSQGQGGISNQPQHF

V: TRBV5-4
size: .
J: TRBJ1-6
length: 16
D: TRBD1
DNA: TGTGCCAGCAGCCCGGACAGGGGTTCCCCAAATTCACCCCTCCACTTT
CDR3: CASSPDRGSPNSPLHF

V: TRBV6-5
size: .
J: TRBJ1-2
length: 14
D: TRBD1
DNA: TGTGCCAGCAGTCGGGACAGTACTAACTATGGCTACACCTTC
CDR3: CASSRDSTNYGYTF

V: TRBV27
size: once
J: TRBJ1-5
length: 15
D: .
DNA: TGTGCCAGCAGTTCCCCACGAGGGTCGAGGCAGCCCCAGCATTTT
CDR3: CASSSPRGSRQPQHF

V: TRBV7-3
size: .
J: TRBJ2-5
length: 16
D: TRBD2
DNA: TGTGCCAGCAGCTTATCATCTAGCGGGGGGCGAGAGACCCAGTACTTC
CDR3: CASSLSSSGGRETQYF

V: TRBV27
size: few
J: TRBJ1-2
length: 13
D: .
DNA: TGTGCCAGCAGTTTTAATAGGCACGATGGCTACACCTTC
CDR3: CASSFNRHDGYTF

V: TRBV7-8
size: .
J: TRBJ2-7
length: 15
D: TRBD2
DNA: TGTGCCAGCAGCCCCCGGACTAGTCAAGCCTACGAGCAGTACTTC
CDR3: CASSPRTSQAYEQYF

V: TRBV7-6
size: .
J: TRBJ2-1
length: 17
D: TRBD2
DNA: TGTGCCAGCAGGCGAGGGACTAGCGGGAGTTCCTACAATGAGCAGTTCTTC
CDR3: CASRRGTSGSSYNEQFF

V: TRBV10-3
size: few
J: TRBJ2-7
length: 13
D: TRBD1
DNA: TGTGCCATCAGGGACAGGGGGGAGGACGAGCAGTACTTC
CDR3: CAIRDRGEDEQYF

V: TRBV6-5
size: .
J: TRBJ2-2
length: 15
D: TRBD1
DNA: TGTGCCAGCAGAGAGGACAGGGGTTGGGCCGGGGAGCTGTTTTTT
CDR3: CASREDRGWAGELFF

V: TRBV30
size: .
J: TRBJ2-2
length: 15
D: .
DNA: TGTGCCTGGAGTGAATTAGGCCAGCGCGGGGGGGAGCTGTTTTTT
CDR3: CAWSELGQRGGELFF

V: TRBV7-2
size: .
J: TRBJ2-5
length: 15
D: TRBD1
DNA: TGTGCCAGCAGCCTGAGGACAGGCAATTGGGAGACCCAGTACTTC
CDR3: CASSLRTGNWETQYF

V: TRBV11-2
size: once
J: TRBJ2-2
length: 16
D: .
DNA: TGTGCCAGCAGCTCAAGACGGGGCGGAGCGGTCGGGGAGCTGTTTTTT
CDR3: CASSSRRGGAVGELFF

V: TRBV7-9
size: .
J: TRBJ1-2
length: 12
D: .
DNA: TGTGCCAGCAGCCCCCCCCAGGGGGGCTACACCTTC
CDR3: CASSPPQGGYTF

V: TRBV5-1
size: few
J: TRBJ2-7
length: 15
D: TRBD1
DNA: TGCGCCAGCAGCTTGGTTCAGGGGGCTCGCTACGAGCAGTACTTC
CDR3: CASSLVQGARYEQYF

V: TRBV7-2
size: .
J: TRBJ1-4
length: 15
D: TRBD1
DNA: TGTGCCAGCAGCTTAGCAGGGACAGGGAAGGAAAGATTGTTTTTT
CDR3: CASSLAGTGKERLFF

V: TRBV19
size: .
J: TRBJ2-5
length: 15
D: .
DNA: TGTGCCAGTAGTATCGCCCGTGGGCCCGGGGAGACCCAGTACTTC
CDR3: CASSIARGPGETQYF

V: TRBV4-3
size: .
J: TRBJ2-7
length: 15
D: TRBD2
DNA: TGCGCCAGCAGCCAAGAGGCGCTAGCGGCCTACGAGCAGTACTTC
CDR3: CASSQEALAAYEQYF

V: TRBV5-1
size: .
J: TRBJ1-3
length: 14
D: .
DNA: TGCGCCAGCAGCTTGGGGAGCTCTGGAAACACCATATATTTT
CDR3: CASSLGSSGNTIYF

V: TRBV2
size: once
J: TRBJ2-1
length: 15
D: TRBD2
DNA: TGTGCCAGCAGTGAAGCCCGGGGGGGGTACAATGAGCAGTTCTTC
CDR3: CASSEARGGYNEQFF

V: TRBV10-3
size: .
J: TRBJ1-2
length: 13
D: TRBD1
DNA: TGTGCCATCAGCTTGGACAGGGTCTATGGCTACACCTTC
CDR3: CAISLDRVYGYTF

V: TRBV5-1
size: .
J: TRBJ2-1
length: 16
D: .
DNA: TGCGCCAGCAGCCAGGGCCCGGACAGCTCCTACAATGAGCAGTTCTTC
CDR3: CASSQGPDSSYNEQFF

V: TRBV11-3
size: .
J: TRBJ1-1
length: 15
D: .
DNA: TGTGCCAGCAGCCCCGGGATCGGGGGGAACACTGAAGCTTTCTTT
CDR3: CASSPGIGGNTEAFF